This T cell receptor beta chain came from a study of T cell responses to AZD1222 COVID-19 vaccine. Study-level points and caveats: Females made up more of the donors, who were largely white British, and clonal diversity may have come out too low. Baseline seropositivity characterized only a handful of AZD1222 recipients. Spike-specific TCR depth and breadth grew after two AZD1222 doses. Reports indicate that nearly half of spike-specific TCRs are directed at unmutated variant regions.

This clone was seen once. Its specificity is unknown. Sequencing was performed with immunoSEQ multiplex PCR; in TCRdb, only in-frame clones are kept and a portion is missing. The table records about 120,000 clones, around 85% of them present only once. Sequenced material: peripheral blood, taken on day 0 of AZD1222 vaccination. The TCR comes from an adult in good health.

CDR3 DNA sequence: TGTGCCACCAGTGATAGACAGGGTTCGGACACCGGGGAGCTGTTTTTT. This encodes CATSDRQGSDTGELFF. The gene calls are TRBV24-1 and TRBJ2-2; 7 bases fit TRBD1. CDR3 length: 16 amino acids. Unmatched junction bases numbered 6, after V lost 3 bases and J lost 3 bases. From germline, CDR1 is KGHDR and CDR2 SFDVKD.